The source of this TCR beta chain is a study of cytomegalovirus exposure and HLA in healthy donors. Study as a whole: Across under 450 genotyped donors, approximately 81% landed in the Caucasian-associated ancestry cluster.

About this clone itself: As yet, its antigen is unknown.

Primers included in the PCR were 60 Vbeta and 13 Jbeta primers. The assay was immunoSEQ multiplex PCR, and TCRdb's table has in-frame clones only and misses some. Of about 100,000 clones listed, around 72% are singletons. General study points: A later look showed TCR association rates differing by HLA locus, highest for DRB1 and lowest for HLA-C.

The sequenced sample was PBMCs. This TCR was recovered from a woman in her thirties or forties in good health and CMV-seropositive.

CDR3 amino acids: CASSSTGQLDLAFF. In DNA form, the CDR3 reads TGTGCCAGCAGCTCAACGGGACAGTTGGATTTAGCTTTCTTT. The gene calls are TRBV4-2 and TRBJ1-1, with 7 bases lining up with TRBD1. Per germline, CDR1 LGHNA and CDR2 YNFKEQ. This CDR3 comprises 14 residues. The J segment lost 10 bases and the V segment lost 5 bases, leaving 13 bases of the junction unmatched.